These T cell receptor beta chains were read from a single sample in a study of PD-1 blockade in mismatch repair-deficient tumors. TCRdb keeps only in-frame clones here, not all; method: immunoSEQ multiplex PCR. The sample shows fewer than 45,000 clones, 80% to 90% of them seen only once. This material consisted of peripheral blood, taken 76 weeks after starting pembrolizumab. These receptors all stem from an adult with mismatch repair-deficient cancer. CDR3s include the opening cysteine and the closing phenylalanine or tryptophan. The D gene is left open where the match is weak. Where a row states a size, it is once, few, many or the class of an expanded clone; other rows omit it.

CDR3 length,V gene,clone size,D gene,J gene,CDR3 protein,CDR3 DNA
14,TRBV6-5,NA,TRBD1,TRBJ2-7,CASTRGGSTYEQYF,TGTGCCAGCACTAGAGGGGGCAGCACCTACGAGCAGTACTTC
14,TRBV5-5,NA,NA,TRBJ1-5,CASSFSGGYQPQHF,TGTGCCAGCAGCTTTTCCGGGGGCTATCAGCCCCAGCATTTT
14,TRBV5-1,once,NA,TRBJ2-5,CASSLAGQGETQYF,TGCGCCAGCAGCTTGGCCGGGCAGGGGGAGACCCAGTACTTC
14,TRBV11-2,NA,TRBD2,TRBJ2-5,CASSFAGGPETQYF,TGTGCCAGCAGCTTTGCGGGAGGGCCGGAGACCCAGTACTTC
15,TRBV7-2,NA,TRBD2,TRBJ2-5,CASSIGLAGVETQYF,TGTGCCAGCAGCATAGGACTAGCGGGAGTCGAGACCCAGTACTTC
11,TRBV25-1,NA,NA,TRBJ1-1,CASSVGTEAFF,TGTGCCAGCAGTGTGGGGACTGAAGCTTTCTTT
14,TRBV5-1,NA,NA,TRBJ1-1,CASSLVPEYREAFF,TGCGCCAGCAGCTTGGTTCCCGAGTACCGTGAAGCTTTCTTT
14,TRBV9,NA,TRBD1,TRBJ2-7,CASSAGQVTYEQYF,TGTGCCAGCAGCGCGGGACAGGTGACCTACGAGCAGTACTTC
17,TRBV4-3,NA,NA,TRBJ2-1,CASSQDQYRITYNEQFF,TGCGCCAGCAGCCAAGATCAGTACAGGATTACCTACAATGAGCAGTTCTTC
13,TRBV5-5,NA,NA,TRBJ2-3,CASSLDVTDTQYF,TGTGCCAGCAGCTTGGACGTCACAGATACGCAGTATTTT
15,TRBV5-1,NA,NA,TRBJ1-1,CASSPPGVMNTEAFF,TGCGCCAGCTCCCCTCCGGGAGTTATGAACACTGAAGCTTTCTTT
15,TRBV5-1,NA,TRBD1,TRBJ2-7,CASSEAGTGWYEQYF,TGCGCCAGCAGCGAAGCCGGGACAGGGTGGTACGAGCAGTACTTC
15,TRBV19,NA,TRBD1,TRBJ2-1,CATTWGQKLHNEQFF,TGTGCCACAACATGGGGACAGAAGCTTCACAATGAGCAGTTCTTC
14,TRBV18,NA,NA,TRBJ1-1,CASSPPSGSTEAFF,TGTGCCAGCTCGCCCCCCTCAGGGAGCACTGAAGCTTTCTTT
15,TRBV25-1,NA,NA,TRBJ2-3,CASSERLLGGDTQYF,TGTGCCAGCAGTGAACGACTATTGGGTGGCGATACGCAGTATTTT
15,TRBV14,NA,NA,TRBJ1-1,CASSQQGLKESEAFF,TGTGCCAGCAGCCAACAGGGATTGAAGGAGTCTGAAGCTTTCTTT
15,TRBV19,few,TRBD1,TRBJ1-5,CASTPWGQDNQPQHF,TGTGCCAGTACCCCGTGGGGACAGGACAATCAGCCCCAGCATTTT
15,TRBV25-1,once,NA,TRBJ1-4,CASNPAGLTNEKLFF,TGTGCCAGCAACCCCGCAGGGCTCACTAATGAAAAACTGTTTTTT
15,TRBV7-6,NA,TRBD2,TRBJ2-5,CASSLGGGDQETQYF,TGTGCCAGCAGCTTAGGGGGGGGAGATCAAGAGACCCAGTACTTC
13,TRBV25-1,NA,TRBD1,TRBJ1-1,CASSATGDTEAFF,TGTGCCAGCAGTGCGACAGGGGACACTGAAGCTTTCTTT
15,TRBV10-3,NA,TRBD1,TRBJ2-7,CAISGPTGGSYEQYF,TGTGCCATCAGTGGTCCGACAGGGGGCTCCTACGAGCAGTACTTC
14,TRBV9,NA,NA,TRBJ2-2,CASSAQGNTGELFF,TGTGCCAGCAGCGCCCAGGGGAACACCGGGGAGCTGTTTTTT
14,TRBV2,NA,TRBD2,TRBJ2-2,CASRQSGKAGELFF,TGTGCCAGCAGGCAGAGCGGGAAGGCCGGGGAGCTGTTTTTT
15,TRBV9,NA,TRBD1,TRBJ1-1,CASSPLGQGGTEAFF,TGTGCCAGCAGCCCATTGGGACAGGGCGGCACTGAAGCTTTCTTT
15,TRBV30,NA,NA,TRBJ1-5,CAWSRAAYSNQPQHF,TGTGCCTGGTCCCGGGCCGCTTATAGCAATCAGCCCCAGCATTTT
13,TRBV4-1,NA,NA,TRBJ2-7,CASSQDQGYEQYF,TGCGCCAGCAGCCAAGATCAGGGCTACGAGCAGTACTTC
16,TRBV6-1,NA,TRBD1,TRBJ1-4,CASSEYSGQHNEKLFF,TGTGCCAGCAGTGAGTACTCGGGACAGCATAATGAAAAACTGTTTTTT
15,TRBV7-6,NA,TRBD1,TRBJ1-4,CASSRGDRGSEKLFF,TGTGCCAGCAGCCGAGGGGACAGGGGCTCTGAAAAACTGTTTTTT
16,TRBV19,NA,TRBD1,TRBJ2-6,CASSPHRGAGANVLTF,TGTGCCAGTAGTCCCCACAGGGGAGCCGGGGCCAACGTCCTGACTTTC
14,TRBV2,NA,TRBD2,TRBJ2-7,CASSPGLANYEQYF,TGTGCCAGCAGCCCGGGACTAGCCAACTACGAGCAGTACTTC
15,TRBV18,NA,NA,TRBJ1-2,CASSPQPGGTYGYTF,TGTGCCAGCTCACCACAACCAGGTGGCACCTATGGCTACACCTTC
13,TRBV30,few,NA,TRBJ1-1,CAWSVRGGTEAFF,TGTGCCTGGAGTGTACGAGGGGGCACTGAAGCTTTCTTT
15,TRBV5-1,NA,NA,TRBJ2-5,CASSPHPGASETQYF,TGCGCCAGCAGCCCGCATCCAGGGGCGTCAGAGACCCAGTACTTC
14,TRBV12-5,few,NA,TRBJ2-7,CASGLFATTGEQYF,TGTGCTAGTGGTTTGTTTGCGACTACGGGGGAGCAGTACTTC
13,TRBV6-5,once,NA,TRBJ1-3,CASSYGRVDTIYF,TGTGCCAGCAGTTACGGCAGGGTGGACACCATATATTTT
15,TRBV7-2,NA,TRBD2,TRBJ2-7,CASSSSGGTFYEQYF,TGTGCCAGCAGCTCTAGCGGGGGGACTTTCTACGAGCAGTACTTC
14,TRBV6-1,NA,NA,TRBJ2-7,CASSEAQGSYEQYF,TGTGCCAGCAGTGAAGCGCAAGGGAGCTACGAGCAGTACTTC
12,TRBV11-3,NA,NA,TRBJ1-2,CASSEMQNGYTF,TGTGCCAGCAGCGAGATGCAGAATGGCTACACCTTC
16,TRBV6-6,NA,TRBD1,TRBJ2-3,CASSSQGQISTDTQYF,TGTGCCAGCAGTTCCCAGGGACAGATTAGCACAGATACGCAGTATTTT
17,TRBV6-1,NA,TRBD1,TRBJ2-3,CASSDKGQKTSTDTQYF,TGTGCCAGCAGTGACAAGGGACAGAAGACTAGCACAGATACGCAGTATTTT
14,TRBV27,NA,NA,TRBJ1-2,CASSFLRSGYGYTF,TGTGCCAGCAGTTTTCTAAGGTCAGGCTATGGCTACACCTTC
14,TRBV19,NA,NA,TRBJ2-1,CASSTQGRELEQFF,TGTGCCAGTAGTACCCAGGGGCGGGAACTTGAGCAGTTCTTC
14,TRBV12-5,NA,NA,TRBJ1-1,CASGLSVWNTEAFF,TGTGCTAGTGGTTTGAGCGTGTGGAACACTGAAGCTTTCTTT
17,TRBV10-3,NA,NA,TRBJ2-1,CASQGFGSGGNVNEQFF,TGTGCCAGTCAGGGTTTTGGGTCGGGCGGGAACGTCAATGAGCAGTTCTTC
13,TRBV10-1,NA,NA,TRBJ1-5,CASSEIEFQPQHF,TGCGCCAGCAGTGAAATTGAATTTCAGCCCCAGCATTTT
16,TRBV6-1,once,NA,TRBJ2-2,CASSDEVLRGTGELFF,TGTGCCAGCAGTGATGAGGTTTTGAGGGGCACCGGGGAGCTGTTTTTT